This T cell receptor (beta chain) originates from a study of T cell changes during pregnancy in multiple sclerosis. Germline V gene sequence: CDR1 SGHRS, CDR2 YFSETQ. V was shortened by 0 bases and J by 1 base, with 9 bases between the two germline ends. This CDR3 contains 15 residues. The method was immunoSEQ multiplex PCR; TCRdb's version includes in-frame clones alone and lacks a portion of them. The table shows around 28,000 clones, with around 90% occurring only once. This clone turned up a few times. The V and J genes are TRBV5-1 and TRBJ2-3; D not resolved. The receptor was derived from a female donor in good health, enrolled as a control in a pregnancy study. The source was CD4+ T cells from peripheral blood mononuclear cells, collected in the first trimester of pregnancy. CDR3 sequence reads: CASSLGAEGTDTQYF. As DNA, the CDR3 is TGCGCCAGCAGCTTGGGCGCCGAAGGCACAGATACGCAGTATTTT. Combining the CDR3 with reference TRBV5-1 and TRBJ2-3 gives the whole variable domain KAGVTQTPRYLIKTRGQQVTLSCSPISGHRSVSWYQQTPGQGLQFLFEYFSETQRNKGNFPGRFSGRQFSNSRSEMNVSTLELGDSALYLCASSLGAEGTDTQYFGPGTRLTVL.